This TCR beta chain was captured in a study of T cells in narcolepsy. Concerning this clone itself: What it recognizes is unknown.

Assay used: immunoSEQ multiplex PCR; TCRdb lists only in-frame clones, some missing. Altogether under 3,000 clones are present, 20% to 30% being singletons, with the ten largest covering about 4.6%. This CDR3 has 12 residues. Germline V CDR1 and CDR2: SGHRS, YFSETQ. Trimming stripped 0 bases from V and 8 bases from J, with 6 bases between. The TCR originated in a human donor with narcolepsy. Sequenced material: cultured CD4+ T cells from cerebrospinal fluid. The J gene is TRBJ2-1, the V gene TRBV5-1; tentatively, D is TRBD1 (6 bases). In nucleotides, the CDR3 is TGCGCCAGCAGCTTGGAGGGGGATGAGCAGTTCTTC. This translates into CASSLEGDEQFF.